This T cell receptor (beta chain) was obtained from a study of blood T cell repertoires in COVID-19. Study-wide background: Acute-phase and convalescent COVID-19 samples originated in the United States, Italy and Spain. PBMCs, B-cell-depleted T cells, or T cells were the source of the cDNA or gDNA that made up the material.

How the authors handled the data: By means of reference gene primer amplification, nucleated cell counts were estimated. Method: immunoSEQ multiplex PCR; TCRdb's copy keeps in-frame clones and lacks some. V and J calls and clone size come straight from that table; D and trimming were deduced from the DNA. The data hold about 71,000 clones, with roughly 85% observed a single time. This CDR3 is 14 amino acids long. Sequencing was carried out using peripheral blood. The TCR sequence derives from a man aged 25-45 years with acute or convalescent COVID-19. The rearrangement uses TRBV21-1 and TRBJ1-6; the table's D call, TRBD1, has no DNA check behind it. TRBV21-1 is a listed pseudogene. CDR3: CASKPGTGVSPLHF. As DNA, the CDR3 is TGTGCCAGCAAACCCGGGACAGGGGTTTCACCCCTCCACTTT.